These T cell receptor beta chains were read from a single sample in a study of T cells in Graves' hyperthyroidism and ophthalmopathy. TCRdb called the multiplex PCR reads again in MiXCR, with one record for every CDR3 protein. The sample comprises more than 450,000 distinct CDR3 sequences, 11% to 15% of which are singletons, and approximately 13% rests with the top ten. What was sequenced was blood. All receptors come from a woman aged 40 to 55 with Graves' hyperthyroidism. CDR3s include the opening cysteine and the closing phenylalanine or tryptophan. D genes are given only for firm matches. For some rows the clone size is stated as once, few or many, or as a class when expanded; others skip it.

TRBD1	TRBV2	17	TRBJ1-2	-	CASTPAGGTGSNYGYTF	TGTGCCAGCACCCCCGCAGGGGGGACAGGGTCTAACTATGGCTACACCTTC
-	TRBV9	15	TRBJ1-5	-	CASSLGDLSNQPQHF	TGTGCCAGCAGCTTAGGAGATCTTAGCAATCAGCCCCAGCATTTT
-	TRBV2	14	TRBJ2-7	many	CASSEADSSYEQYF	TGTGCCAGCAGTGAAGCAGACAGCTCCTACGAGCAGTACTTC
TRBD1	TRBV6-2/TRBV6-3	12	TRBJ2-4	-	CASRQGTGIQYF	TGTGCCAGCAGACAGGGGACGGGCATTCAGTACTTC
-	TRBV7-8	16	TRBJ1-6	few	CASSPRVAGINSPLHF	TGTGCCAGCAGCCCAAGGGTTGCGGGGATCAATTCACCCCTCCACTTT
-	TRBV27	13	TRBJ1-6	-	CASSPERNSPLHF	TGTGCCAGCAGTCCCGAGCGGAATTCACCCCTCCACTTT
-	TRBV5-4	12	TRBJ2-5	-	CASSFRQETQYF	TGTGCCAGCAGCTTTCGTCAAGAGACCCAGTACTTC
TRBD1	TRBV25-1	15	TRBJ1-1	-	CASSGDRGMGTEAFF	TGTGCCAGCAGTGGGGACAGAGGGATGGGCACTGAAGCTTTCTTT
TRBD1	TRBV2	12	TRBJ2-7	many	CARGQGRNEQYF	TGTGCCAGGGGACAGGGTAGAAACGAGCAGTACTTC
TRBD2	TRBV7-8	17	TRBJ2-5	many	CASSFPSAGGEGETQYF	TGTGCCAGCAGCTTTCCATCAGCGGGAGGGGAGGGGGAGACCCAGTACTTC
-	TRBV29-1	14	TRBJ2-7	many	CSVGGGIQPSEQYF	TGCAGCGTTGGAGGTGGAATCCAACCCTCCGAGCAGTACTTC
-	TRBV30	16	TRBJ2-7	-	CAWSVDRMDVSYEQYF	TGTGCCTGGAGTGTAGACCGGATGGACGTCTCCTACGAGCAGTACTTC
TRBD2	TRBV19	19	TRBJ2-1	many	CASSTIRSGRLSSYNEQFF	TGTGCCAGTAGTACCATTCGCAGCGGGAGGCTTAGCTCCTACAATGAGCAGTTCTTC
TRBD2	TRBV6-5	15	TRBJ2-1	-	CASSYRLADNNEQFF	TGTGCCAGCAGTTACAGACTAGCGGACAACAATGAGCAGTTCTTC
-	TRBV28	12	TRBJ2-7	many	CASSLTLLEQYF	TGTGCCAGCAGTTTAACCCTACTCGAGCAGTACTTC
TRBD2	TRBV6-1	19	TRBJ2-2	many	CASRDPGLAGARGTGELFF	TGTGCCAGCAGGGACCCGGGACTAGCGGGAGCGCGTGGCACCGGGGAGCTGTTTTTT
TRBD2	TRBV3-1	15	TRBJ2-7	many	CASSATSGSSYEQYF	TGTGCCAGCAGCGCGACTAGCGGGAGCTCCTACGAGCAGTACTTC
-	TRBV3-1	14	TRBJ2-7	many	CASRGADSPYEQYF	TGTGCCAGCAGGGGGGCAGATTCACCCTACGAGCAGTACTTC
TRBD2	TRBV24-1	16	TRBJ2-2	many	CAHAVRSGSRTGELFF	TGTGCTCACGCGGTCCGGAGCGGGAGTCGGACCGGGGAGCTGTTTTTT
TRBD1	TRBV28	14	TRBJ1-2	many	CASSSDRKPYGYTF	TGTGCCAGCAGCTCGGACAGGAAACCCTATGGCTACACCTTC
TRBD1	TRBV27	15	TRBJ1-2	many	CASSSRTGGNYGYTF	TGTGCCAGCAGTTCGAGGACAGGCGGCAACTATGGCTACACCTTC
-	TRBV10-3	11	TRBJ1-1	few	CAISTNTEAFF	TGTGCCATCAGTACGAACACTGAAGCTTTCTTT
-	TRBV9	12	TRBJ1-2	few	CASHREDYGYTF	TGTGCCAGCCACAGGGAAGACTATGGCTACACCTTC
-	TRBV4-2	17	TRBJ1-2	many	CASSLEGLFGGPYGYTF	TGTGCCAGCAGTCTCGAGGGACTGTTCGGAGGTCCGTATGGCTACACCTTC
-	TRBV12-5	13	TRBJ1-5	-	CASGLVINQPQHF	TGTGCTAGTGGTTTGGTCATCAATCAGCCCCAGCATTTT
-	TRBV10-3	16	TRBJ1-4	many	CAISEDMDSENEKLFF	TGTGCCATCAGTGAGGACATGGACAGTGAGAATGAAAAACTGTTTTTT